This T cell receptor beta chain came from a study of blood T cells in healthy people across ages. The CDR3 sequence is 14 residues long. Trimming shortened V by 5 bases and J by 4 bases, and 12 bases separated the two germline ends. The use of a sample-barcoded 5' primer and a J-beta primer mix characterized a second PCR of about 6 to 11 cycles. MiXCR was run by TCRdb on the 5' RACE reads, yielding one entry per CDR3 protein. In the table there are 1,500,000 or so distinct CDR3 sequences, 40% to 45% of which are singletons. The sequenced sample was blood. This TCR came from a woman under 30 in good health. The gene calls are TRBV12-3 or TRBV12-4 and TRBJ1-5; D is unresolved. The CDR3 coding sequence is TGTGCCAGCAGTCTTACTGACACAAATCAGCCCCAGCATTTT. Translating it yields CASSLTDTNQPQHF.